This TCR beta chain appears in the sequencing data of a study of cytomegalovirus exposure and HLA in healthy donors. The PCR had 60 Vbeta and 13 Jbeta primers. Sequencing was performed with immunoSEQ multiplex PCR; in TCRdb, only in-frame clones are kept and a portion is missing. The sample has about 180,000 clones, roughly 82% seen once. In germline, CDR1 is SGHRS, CDR2 YFSETQ. The CDR3 is 15 residues long. Trimming at V came to 7 bases and at J to 7 bases, leaving 13 bases not matched to a gene. The receptor was derived from a woman in her 50s in good health and CMV-seronegative. The chain uses TRBV5-1 and TRBJ2-1; 8 bases map to TRBD2. The sample consisted of PBMCs. The CDR3 nucleotides are TGCGCCAGCTCGCCGGCTAGCGGGTGGGGGAATGAGCAGTTCTTC. Its translation is CASSPASGWGNEQFF.